Below, 28 T cell receptor beta chains from the same sample are listed, as sequenced in a study of cytomegalovirus exposure and HLA in healthy donors (dated by TCRdb to 2016 to 2017). Libraries were built with the immunoSEQ multiplex PCR assay. A mixture of 60 forward primers for TCR Vbeta segments and 13 reverse primers for TCR Jbeta segments was used in the multiplex PCR. Drawn from immuneACCESS, this table holds only the in-frame rearrangements with V and J called that TCRdb kept. Clones are partly lost; checked studies trace under half to an unresolved V gene and leave the rest unexplained. This sample has 100,000 to 150,000 clones in its table, and 83% of those were observed once. Jointly, the top ten make up roughly 3.5% of the sample. Material for sequencing was PBMCs. The source of these receptors is a woman in her forties in good health and CMV-seropositive.

J is TRBJ2-1 and V is TRBV7-3; 16 bases fit TRBD2. The V segment lost 5 bases and the J segment 8 bases; nucleotides outside the gene matches: 12. This CDR3 has 18 amino acids. Germline V gene data show CDR1 as SGHTA and CDR2 as FQGTGA. Here the CDR3 DNA reads TGTGCCAGCAGCCCGTTCTTGGGACTAGCGGGAGGGCCCCATGAGCAGTTCTTC. Encoded protein: CASSPFLGLAGGPHEQFF.

The chain links TRBV19 to TRBJ1-5; TRBD1 might be the D (5 bases). This CDR3 spans 14 amino acids. In germline, CDR1 is LNHDA, CDR2 SQIVND (reference sequence). Trimming shortened V by 3 bases and J by 3 bases, and 9 bases separated the two germline ends. The CDR3 nucleotides read TGTGCCAGTAGTATCACGGGGGACAATCAGCCCCAGCATTTT. Encoded protein: CASSITGDNQPQHF.

This clone was seen only a few times. The CDR3 is CASSLGAGGPSEQYF. The DNA of the CDR3 is TGTGCCAGCAGCTTAGGAGCGGGAGGGCCCTCCGAGCAGTACTTC. The chain links TRBV7-8 to TRBJ2-7; 10 bases map to TRBD2. The CDR3 runs 15 residues. Per the germline V gene, CDR1 is SGHVS and CDR2 is FQNEAQ. The V segment lost 1 base and the J segment 6 bases; nucleotides outside the gene matches: 6.

This chain uses TRBV14 with TRBJ2-7; D is perhaps TRBD1 (7 bases). Per the germline V gene, CDR1 is SGHDN and CDR2 is FVKESK. CDR3 size: 13 residues. Trimming stripped 4 bases from V and 7 bases from J, with 14 bases between. This chain's CDR3 is CASSRGQAGEQYF. The DNA for the CDR3 is TGTGCCAGCAGCCGCGGACAGGCGGGAGAGCAGTACTTC.

The V gene is TRBV2, the J gene TRBJ2-1; D may be TRBD2 (5 bases). The V gene's germline CDR1 is SNHLY and CDR2 FYNNEI. The CDR3 is 20 amino acids. Trimming removed 7 bases from V and 9 bases from J, with 37 bases in between. CDR3: CASKNPEALEPHVFYIEQFF. CDR3 coding DNA: TGTGCCAGCAAGAATCCGGAGGCACTGGAACCCCACGTGTTTTATATTGAGCAGTTCTTC.

V gene TRBV9 combines with J gene TRBJ2-5; 13 nucleotides match TRBD2. The J call is uncertain, as TRBJ2-7 better fits the DNA end. Per the germline V gene, CDR1 is SGDLS and CDR2 is YYNGEE. The CDR3 runs 15 residues. CDR3 residues: CASSTRTSGRGEQYF. DNA for the CDR3: TGTGCCAGCAGCACTCGGACTAGCGGGAGAGGCGAGCAGTACTTC.

The chain couples TRBV30 to TRBJ1-1; D is possibly TRBD1 (5 bases). V lost 0 bases and J lost 1, with 9 bases in between. CDR1 and CDR2 (germline): GTSNPN, SVGIG (reference sequence). This CDR3 region has 14 residues. The CDR3: CAWSVQVGNTEAFF. The CDR3 DNA is TGTGCCTGGAGTGTACAGGTAGGGAACACTGAAGCTTTCTTT.

This chain links TRBV11-2 with TRBJ2-7; 9 bases map to TRBD1. This CDR3 spans 17 amino acids. Trimming removed 5 bases from V and 2 bases from J; junction bases left unmatched: 13. CDR1 and CDR2 (germline): SGHAT, FQNNGV. CDR3 residues: CASSPTPRTGDTYEQYF. CDR3 in DNA: TGTGCCAGCAGCCCTACTCCAAGGACAGGGGACACCTACGAGCAGTACTTC. The whole variable domain, remainder taken from reference TRBV11-2 and TRBJ2-7, is EAGVAQSPRYKIIEKRQSVAFWCNPISGHATLYWYQQILGQGPKLLIQFQNNGVVDDSQLPKDRFSAERLKGVDSTLKIQPAKLEDSAVYLCASSPTPRTGDTYEQYFGPGTRLTVT.

The gene calls are TRBV5-1 and TRBJ2-3; D is ambiguous. The germline CDR1 and CDR2 sequences are SGHRS and YFSETQ. The CDR3 spans 12 residues. V was pared by 4 bases and J by 8 bases, with 11 bases between. This CDR3 is CASSRDSGTQYF. The CDR3, as DNA: TGCGCCAGCAGCCGCGATTCGGGTACGCAGTATTTT.

The chain recombines TRBV19 with TRBJ2-1, with D possibly TRBD1 on 6 matching bases. CDR1 and CDR2 (germline): LNHDA, SQIVND (reference sequence). This CDR3 contains 12 residues. Between the trimmed V and J ends, which lost 5 bases and 7 bases, there was a span of 9 bases. The CDR3 DNA reads TGTGCCAGTAGTTGGACAGAAAATGAGCAGTTCTTC. Translating gives CASSWTENEQFF.

The chain links TRBV29-1 to TRBJ1-1, with a tentative D call TRBD1 (5 bases). The CDR3 has 13 amino acids. Trimming left V 7 bases short and J 4 bases short, with 16 bases between. Germline lookup yields CDR1 SQVTM and CDR2 ANQGSEA. In DNA, the CDR3 is TGCAGCGGACGAAAAGGGGTTATCACTGAAGCTTTCTTT. This codes for CSGRKGVITEAFF.

The rearrangement links TRBV11-2 to TRBJ2-5; TRBD1 is a possible D gene (6 bases). Trimming took off 8 bases at V and 7 bases at J, with 14 bases between the two ends. The CDR3 is made up of 12 amino acids. CDR1 and CDR2 (germline): SGHAT, FQNNGV. Here the CDR3 DNA reads TGTGCCAGCGCCCCACTAGGGGGGACCCAGTACTTC. Translated, it gives CASAPLGGTQYF.

V usage is TRBV2 and J usage is TRBJ2-2, with D possibly matching TRBD2 (5 bases). The germline V and J ends were trimmed by 4 bases and 7 bases, with 16 bases remaining between them. This CDR3 has 15 residues. Germline lookup yields CDR1 SNHLY and CDR2 FYNNEI. The CDR3 DNA reads TGTGCCAGCAGTGGAGAACTGGCCGGGGTCGGGGAGCTGTTTTTT. This sequence encodes CASSGELAGVGELFF.

The chain uses TRBV7-9 and TRBJ2-3; no clear D. CDR3 length: 14 amino acids. The germline CDR1 and CDR2 sequences are SEHNR and FQNEAQ (reference sequence). The V end was cut by 4 bases, the J end by 13 bases, with 21 bases between. DNA of the CDR3: TGTGCCAGCAGCTCGCCGTCATCCCCCCTAGAGGAGTATTTT. This sequence encodes CASSSPSSPLEEYF.

This clone appeared a few times. The chain uses TRBV5-1 and TRBJ2-5; D gene uncertain. Gene TRBJ2-7 matches the end of the DNA better, so the J call may be wrong. The V gene's germline CDR1 is SGHRS and CDR2 YFSETQ. The CDR3 runs 13 residues. The CDR3 nucleotides are TGCGCCAGCAGCTTGGGAGGCAGATACGAGCAGTACTTC. Protein sequence: CASSLGGRYEQYF.

The CDR3 protein is CASSYAGGTQPQHF. The CDR3 nucleotides are TGTGCCAGCAGTTACGCAGGAGGTACTCAGCCCCAGCATTTT. V gene TRBV6-6 combines with J gene TRBJ1-5; D gene uncertain. The CDR3 has 14 residues. Trimming stripped 2 bases from V and 6 bases from J, with 11 bases between. Germline-derived CDR1 and CDR2 are MNHNY and SVGAGI (reference sequence).

The V call is TRBV5-1, the J call TRBJ2-3; tentative D call: TRBD1 (5 bases). This CDR3 region has 15 residues. Germline loops: CDR1 SGHRS, CDR2 YFSETQ. Trimming cost V 0 bases and J 1 base, with 9 bases left between them. The CDR3 here is CASSLEGAGTDTQYF. CDR3 nucleotides: TGCGCCAGCAGCTTGGAAGGGGCGGGCACAGATACGCAGTATTTT.

This clone was seen a few times. The chain uses TRBV19 and TRBJ1-5; the D gene is possibly TRBD1 (5 bases). The V end lost 0 bases, the J end lost 4 bases, and 22 bases lay between the germline ends. CDR1 is LNHDA, CDR2 SQIVND, per germline (reference sequence). The CDR3 covers 19 residues. The CDR3 reads CASSIDSIPSAQGNQPQHF. CDR3 coding DNA: TGTGCCAGTAGTATAGACTCCATACCTTCTGCGCAGGGTAATCAGCCCCAGCATTTT.

The chain uses TRBV7-8 and TRBJ2-7; 7 bases are shared with TRBD2. The CDR3 has 16 residues. CDR1 SGHVS and CDR2 FQNEAQ come from the germline V gene. After removal of 5 bases from V and 0 bases from J, the junction contained 10 bases not matched to a gene. In DNA form, the CDR3 reads TGTGCCAGCAGCCCCGAGGGTCTAGCGGTCTCCTACGAGCAGTACTTC. This codes for CASSPEGLAVSYEQYF.

This chain uses TRBV7-9 with TRBJ1-4; no reliable D call. Germline V CDR1 and CDR2: SEHNR, FQNEAQ (reference sequence). Trimming pared 4 bases from V and 4 bases from J, leaving 7 bases between. The CDR3 extends over 13 amino acids. The CDR3 bases are TGTGCCAGCAGCTCAACCGGTAATGAAAAACTGTTTTTT. Encoded protein: CASSSTGNEKLFF. The full variable domain, in which reference TRBV7-9 and TRBJ1-4 provide the parts outside the CDR3, is DTGVSQNPRHKITKRGQNVTFRCDPISEHNRLYWYRQTLGQGPEFLTYFQNEAQLEKSRLLSDRFSAERPKGSFSTLEIQRTEQGDSAMYLCASSSTGNEKLFFGSGTQLSVL.

This rearrangement joins TRBV5-1 to TRBJ1-1, with 7 bases fitting TRBD1. The CDR3 length is 17 residues. With 0 bases clipped from V and 4 bases from J, the junction kept 12 bases outside the gene matches. CDR1 is SGHRS, CDR2 YFSETQ, per germline. The CDR3 here is CASSLGTGPRRGTEAFF. CDR3 nucleotides: TGCGCCAGCAGCTTGGGGACAGGCCCGAGGAGGGGCACTGAAGCTTTCTTT.

This chain joins TRBV6-6 and TRBJ2-3; D uncertain. This CDR3 region has 14 residues. V lost 4 bases and J 4 bases, leaving 12 bases between the germline ends. Germline V gene lookup returns CDR1 MNHNY and CDR2 SVGAGI (reference sequence). CDR3 residues: CASSSVRVADTQYF. In DNA, the CDR3 is TGTGCCAGCAGTTCTGTCCGGGTTGCAGATACGCAGTATTTT.

This sequence joins TRBV6-1 and TRBJ2-7, with D maybe TRBD2 (5 bases). V was clipped by 2 bases and J by 7 bases, with 12 bases between them. The V gene's germline CDR1 is MNHNS and CDR2 SASEGT. The CDR3 consists of 13 residues. The CDR3 nucleotides read TGTGCCAGCAGTGAAAAGATTTCGGGGGAGCAGTACTTC. Translation: CASSEKISGEQYF.

The CDR3: CASSPGGGFGGQFF. CDR3 DNA sequence: TGTGCCAGCAGCCCCGGCGGTGGTTTTGGTGGGCAGTTCTTC. V usage is TRBV7-6 and J usage is TRBJ2-1; no clear D gene. This CDR3 spans 14 amino acids. V shed 5 bases and J shed 12 bases, with 20 bases lying between them. The germline V gene encodes CDR1 SGHVS and CDR2 FNYEAQ.

This sequence joins TRBV30 and TRBJ1-2; D might be TRBD1 (6 bases). Per the germline V gene, CDR1 is GTSNPN and CDR2 is SVGIG (reference sequence). Trimming cost V 7 bases and J 3 bases, with 15 bases left between them. This CDR3 comprises 13 residues. This chain's CDR3 is CASPRRTDYGYTF. The CDR3 DNA is TGTGCCTCCCCCAGGAGGACAGACTATGGCTACACCTTC. Filled out from reference TRBV30 and TRBJ1-2, the complete variable domain reads SQTIHQWPATLVQPVGSPLSLECTVEGTSNPNLYWYRQAAGRGLQLLFYSVGIGQISSEVPQNLSASRPQDRQFILSSKKLLLSDSGFYLCASPRRTDYGYTFGSGTRLTVV.

The genes are TRBV6-5 and TRBJ2-3; D gene uncertain. Looked up from germline, CDR1 is MNHEY and CDR2 is SVGAGI. This CDR3 contains 13 residues. V gave up 6 bases and J gave up 3 bases, with 10 bases separating them. CDR3 amino acids: CASRFILTDTQYF. Written as DNA, the CDR3 is TGTGCCAGCAGGTTTATCCTGACAGATACGCAGTATTTT.

This clone occurred once. This chain uses TRBV7-9 with TRBJ2-5, with TRBD1 as a possible D gene (6 bases). Trimming removed 3 bases at V and 5 bases at J, with 19 bases between. CDR1 and CDR2 from the germline V gene are SEHNR and FQNEAQ (reference sequence). The CDR3 spans 16 residues. The DNA of the CDR3 is TGTGCCAGCAGCTTCCACCTGCAGGGGCGCGGGGAGACCCAGTACTTC. This sequence encodes CASSFHLQGRGETQYF.

V is TRBV6-1 and J is TRBJ2-3, with D tentatively TRBD2 (5 bases). V was pared by 2 bases and J by 0 bases, with 6 bases between. Germline lookup yields CDR1 MNHNS and CDR2 SASEGT. CDR3 size: 14 residues. In nucleotides, the CDR3 is TGTGCCAGCAGTGAACCGGGAAGCACAGATACGCAGTATTTT. This translates into CASSEPGSTDTQYF.